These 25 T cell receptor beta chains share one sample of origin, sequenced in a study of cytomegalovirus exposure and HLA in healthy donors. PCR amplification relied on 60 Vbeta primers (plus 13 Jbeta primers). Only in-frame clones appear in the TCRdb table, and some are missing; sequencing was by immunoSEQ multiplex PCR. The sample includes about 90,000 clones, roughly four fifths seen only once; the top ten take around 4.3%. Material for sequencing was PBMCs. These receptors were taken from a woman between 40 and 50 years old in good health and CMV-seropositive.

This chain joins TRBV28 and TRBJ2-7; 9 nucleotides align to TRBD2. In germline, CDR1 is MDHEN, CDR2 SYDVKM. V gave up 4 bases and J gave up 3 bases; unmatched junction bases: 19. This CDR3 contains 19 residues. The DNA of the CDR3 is TGTGCCAGCAGTTCAGCGACCGCGAGCCTAGCGGGACCCATCTACGAGCAGTACTTC. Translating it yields CASSSATASLAGPIYEQYF.

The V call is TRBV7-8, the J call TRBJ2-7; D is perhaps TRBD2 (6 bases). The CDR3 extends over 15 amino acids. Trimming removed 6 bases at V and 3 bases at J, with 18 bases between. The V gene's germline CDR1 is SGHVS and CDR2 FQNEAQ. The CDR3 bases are TGTGCCAGCAGTGAATTCGCGGGACCAAACTACGAGCAGTACTTC. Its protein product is CASSEFAGPNYEQYF. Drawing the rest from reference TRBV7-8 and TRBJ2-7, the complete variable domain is GAGVSQSPRYKVAKRGQDVALRCDPISGHVSLFWYQQALGQGPEFLTYFQNEAQLDKSGLPSDRFFAERPEGSVSTLKIQRTQQEDSAVYLCASSEFAGPNYEQYFGPGTRLTVT.

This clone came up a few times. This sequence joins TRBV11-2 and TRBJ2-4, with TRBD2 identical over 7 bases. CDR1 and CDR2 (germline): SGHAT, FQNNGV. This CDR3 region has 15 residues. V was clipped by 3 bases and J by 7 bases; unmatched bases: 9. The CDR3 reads CASSLLAGVGNIQYF. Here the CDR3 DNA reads TGTGCCAGCAGCTTGTTGGCGGGAGTAGGGAACATTCAGTACTTC.

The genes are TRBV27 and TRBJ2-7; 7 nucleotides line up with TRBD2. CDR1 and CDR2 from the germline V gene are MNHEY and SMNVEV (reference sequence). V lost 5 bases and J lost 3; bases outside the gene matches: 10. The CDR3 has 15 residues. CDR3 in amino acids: CASSTMGRAGYEQYF. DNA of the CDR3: TGTGCCAGCAGTACTATGGGGAGGGCCGGCTACGAGCAGTACTTC.

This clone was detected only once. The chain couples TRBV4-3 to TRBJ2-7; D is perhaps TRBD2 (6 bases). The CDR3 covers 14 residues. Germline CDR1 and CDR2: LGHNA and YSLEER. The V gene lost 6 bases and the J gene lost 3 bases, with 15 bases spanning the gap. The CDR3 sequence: CASSPQAGNYEQYF. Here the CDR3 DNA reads TGCGCCAGCAGTCCTCAGGCGGGGAACTACGAGCAGTACTTC.

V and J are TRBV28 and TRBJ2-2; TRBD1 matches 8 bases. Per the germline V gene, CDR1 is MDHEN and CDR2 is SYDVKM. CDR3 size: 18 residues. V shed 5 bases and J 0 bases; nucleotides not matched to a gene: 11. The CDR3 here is CASSPGPGGRANTGELFF. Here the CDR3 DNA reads TGTGCCAGCAGTCCAGGGCCAGGGGGCAGAGCGAACACCGGGGAGCTGTTTTTT.

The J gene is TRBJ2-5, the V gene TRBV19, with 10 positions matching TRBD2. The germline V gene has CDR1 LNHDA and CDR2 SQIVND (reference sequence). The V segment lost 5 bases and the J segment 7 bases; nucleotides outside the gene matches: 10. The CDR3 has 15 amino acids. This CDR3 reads CASSGPSGSLGTQYF. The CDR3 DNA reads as TGTGCCAGTAGTGGTCCTAGCGGGAGTCTAGGGACCCAGTACTTC.

The CDR3 DNA reads TGCAGCGTTGAAGATGGTGGACAGGGAGGATATTCACCCCTCCACTTT. Its translation is CSVEDGGQGGYSPLHF. The rearrangement links TRBV29-1 to TRBJ1-6; 8 bases map to TRBD1. CDR3 size: 16 residues. V lost 0 bases and J lost 8; bases outside the gene matches: 9. Germline CDR1 SQVTM, CDR2 ANQGSEA.

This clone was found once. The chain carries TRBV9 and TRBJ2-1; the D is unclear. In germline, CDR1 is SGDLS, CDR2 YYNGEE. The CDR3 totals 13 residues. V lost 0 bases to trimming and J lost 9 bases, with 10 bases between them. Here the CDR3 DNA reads TGTGCCAGCAGCGTAGTCACAGCTGGTGAGCAGTTCTTC. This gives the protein CASSVVTAGEQFF.

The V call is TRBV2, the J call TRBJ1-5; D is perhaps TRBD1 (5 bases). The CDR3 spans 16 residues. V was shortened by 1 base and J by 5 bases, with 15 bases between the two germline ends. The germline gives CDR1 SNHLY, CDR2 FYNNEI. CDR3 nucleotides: TGTGCCAGCAGTGAAGGTATTTCGACAGACCATCAGCCCCAGCATTTT. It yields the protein CASSEGISTDHQPQHF.

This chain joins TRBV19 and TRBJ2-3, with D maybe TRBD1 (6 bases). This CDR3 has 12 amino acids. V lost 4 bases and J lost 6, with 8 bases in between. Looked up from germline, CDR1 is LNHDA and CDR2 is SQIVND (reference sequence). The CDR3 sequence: CASSTGQDTQYF. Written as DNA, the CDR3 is TGTGCCAGTAGTACCGGACAGGATACGCAGTATTTT.

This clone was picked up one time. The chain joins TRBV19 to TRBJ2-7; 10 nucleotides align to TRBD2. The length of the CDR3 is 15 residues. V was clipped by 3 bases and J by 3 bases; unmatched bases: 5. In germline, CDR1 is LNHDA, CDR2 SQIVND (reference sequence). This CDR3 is CASSIAASGSYEQYF. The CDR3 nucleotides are TGTGCCAGTAGTATTGCGGCTAGCGGGAGCTACGAGCAGTACTTC.

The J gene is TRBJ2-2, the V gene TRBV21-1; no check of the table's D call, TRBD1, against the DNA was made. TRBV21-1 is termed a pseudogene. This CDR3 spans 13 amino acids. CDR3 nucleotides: TGTGCCCGAGGGGGCCATGTCCCCGGGGAGCTGTTTTTT. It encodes CARGGHVPGELFF.

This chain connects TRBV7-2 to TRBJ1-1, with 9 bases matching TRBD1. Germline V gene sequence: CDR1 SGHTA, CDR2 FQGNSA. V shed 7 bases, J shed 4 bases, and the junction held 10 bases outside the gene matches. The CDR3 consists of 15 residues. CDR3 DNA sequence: TGTGCCAGCACCAGGACAGGGGAGGGGGGCACTGAAGCTTTCTTT. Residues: CASTRTGEGGTEAFF.

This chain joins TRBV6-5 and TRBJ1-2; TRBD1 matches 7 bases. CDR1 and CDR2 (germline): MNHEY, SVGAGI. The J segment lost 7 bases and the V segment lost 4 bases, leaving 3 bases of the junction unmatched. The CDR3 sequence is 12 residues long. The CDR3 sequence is CASSSAGGGYTF. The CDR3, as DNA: TGTGCCAGCAGTTCGGCAGGGGGTGGCTACACCTTC.

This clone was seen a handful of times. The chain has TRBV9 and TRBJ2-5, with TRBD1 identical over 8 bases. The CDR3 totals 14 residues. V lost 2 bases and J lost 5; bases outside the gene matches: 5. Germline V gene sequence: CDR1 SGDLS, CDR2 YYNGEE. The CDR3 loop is CASSVRQGQETQYF. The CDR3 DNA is TGTGCCAGCAGCGTCCGACAGGGGCAGGAGACCCAGTACTTC.

The CDR3 region has the DNA TGTGCCAGCAGCATGCAAGCCGGTAGCGGCGAGCAGTACTTC. Encoded protein: CASSMQAGSGEQYF. The rearrangement uses TRBV9 and TRBJ2-7; the D gene is possibly TRBD2 (6 bases). V lost 4 bases and J lost 6, with 17 bases in between. This CDR3 has 14 residues. CDR1 SGDLS and CDR2 YYNGEE come from the germline V gene.

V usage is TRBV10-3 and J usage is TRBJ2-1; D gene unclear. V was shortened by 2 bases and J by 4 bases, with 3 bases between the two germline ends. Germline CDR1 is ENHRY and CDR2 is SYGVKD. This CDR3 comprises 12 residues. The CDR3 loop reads CAISEPYNEQFF. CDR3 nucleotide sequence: TGTGCCATCAGTGAGCCTTACAATGAGCAGTTCTTC.

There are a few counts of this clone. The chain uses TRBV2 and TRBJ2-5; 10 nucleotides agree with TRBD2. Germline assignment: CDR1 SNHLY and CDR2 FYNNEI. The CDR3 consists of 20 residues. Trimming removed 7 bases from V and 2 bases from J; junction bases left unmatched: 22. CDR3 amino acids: CASTRPRGASGSREQETQYF. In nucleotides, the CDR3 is TGTGCCAGCACGAGACCTAGGGGGGCTAGCGGGAGTCGGGAACAAGAGACCCAGTACTTC.

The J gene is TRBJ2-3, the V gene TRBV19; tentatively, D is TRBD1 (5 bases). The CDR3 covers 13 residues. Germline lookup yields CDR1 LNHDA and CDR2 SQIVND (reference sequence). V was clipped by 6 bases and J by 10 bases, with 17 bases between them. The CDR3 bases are TGTGCCAGTAGCGGTCTAGGGGCTGCCGCGCAGTATTTT. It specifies CASSGLGAAAQYF.

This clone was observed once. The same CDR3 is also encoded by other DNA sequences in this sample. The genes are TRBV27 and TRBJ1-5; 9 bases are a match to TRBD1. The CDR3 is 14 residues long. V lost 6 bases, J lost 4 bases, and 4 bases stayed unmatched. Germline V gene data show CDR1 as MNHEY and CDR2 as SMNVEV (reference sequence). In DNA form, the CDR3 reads TGTGCCAGCAGCTTACAGGGGGCGAATCAGCCCCAGCATTTT. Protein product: CASSLQGANQPQHF.

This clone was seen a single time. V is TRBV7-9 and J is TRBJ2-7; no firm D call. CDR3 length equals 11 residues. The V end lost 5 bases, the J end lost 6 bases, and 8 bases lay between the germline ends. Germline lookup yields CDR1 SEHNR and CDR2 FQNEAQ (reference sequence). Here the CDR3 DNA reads TGTGCCAGCAGCCCAACCGGCGAGCAGTACTTC. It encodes CASSPTGEQYF.

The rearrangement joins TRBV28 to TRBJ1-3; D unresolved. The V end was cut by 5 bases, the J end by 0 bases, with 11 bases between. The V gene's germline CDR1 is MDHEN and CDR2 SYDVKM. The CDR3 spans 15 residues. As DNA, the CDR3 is TGTGCCAGCAGTCCCCGGGGTCTCTCTGGAAACACCATATATTTT. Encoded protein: CASSPRGLSGNTIYF.

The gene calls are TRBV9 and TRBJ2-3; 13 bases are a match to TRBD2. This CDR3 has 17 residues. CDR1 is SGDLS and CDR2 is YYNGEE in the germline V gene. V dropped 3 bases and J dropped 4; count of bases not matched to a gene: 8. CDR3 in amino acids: CASSALWTSGRADTQYF. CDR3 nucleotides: TGTGCCAGCAGCGCCCTATGGACTAGCGGGAGAGCAGATACGCAGTATTTT.

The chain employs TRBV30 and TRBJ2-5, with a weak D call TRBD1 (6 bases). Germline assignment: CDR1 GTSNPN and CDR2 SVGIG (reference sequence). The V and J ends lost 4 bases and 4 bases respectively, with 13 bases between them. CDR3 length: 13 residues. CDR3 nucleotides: TGTGCCTGGAAGGGGGTATTCATAGAGACCCAGTACTTC. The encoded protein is CAWKGVFIETQYF. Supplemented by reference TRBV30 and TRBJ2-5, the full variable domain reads SQTIHQWPATLVQPVGSPLSLECTVEGTSNPNLYWYRQAAGRGLQLLFYSVGIGQISSEVPQNLSASRPQDRQFILSSKKLLLSDSGFYLCAWKGVFIETQYFGPGTRLLVL.